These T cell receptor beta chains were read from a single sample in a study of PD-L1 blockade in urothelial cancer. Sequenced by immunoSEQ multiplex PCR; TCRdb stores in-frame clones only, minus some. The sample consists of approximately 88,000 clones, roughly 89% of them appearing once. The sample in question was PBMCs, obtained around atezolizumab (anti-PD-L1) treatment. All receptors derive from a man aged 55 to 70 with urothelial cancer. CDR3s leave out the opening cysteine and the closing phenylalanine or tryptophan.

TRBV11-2 ASSLDLLSEQF
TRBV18 ASSPPGGGSSYNEQF
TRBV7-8 ASSSVTGGTEAF
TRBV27 ASSFLAGGTGELF
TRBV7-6 ASSQAGGPVTGELF
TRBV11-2 ASSFQLNTGELF
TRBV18 ASSPDLAGVEQY
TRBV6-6 ASRLTESTDTQY
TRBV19 ASSRQGGQPQH
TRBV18 ASSPRGDYGYT
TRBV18 ASSPTSGYEQY
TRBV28 ASRIWKDRSVIY
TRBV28 ASMTYRGIVGYT
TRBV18 ASSLPGNTGELF
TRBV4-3 ASSQDQGFNYGYT
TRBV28 ASSWAVGTDTQY
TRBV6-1 ASRATGRTYYT
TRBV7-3 ASSLNAGTGMLGEQY
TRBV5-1 ASSLGQRNTEAF
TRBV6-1 ASSEDVREGNYGYT
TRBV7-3 ASSLAQRKAYIAGGTGYEQY
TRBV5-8 ASSPAGKYGYT
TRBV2 ASSAWVEDNIQY
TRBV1 TSSQDLELNTEAF
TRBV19 ASSMAGQQGEKLF
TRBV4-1 ASSQDQGSGGANNEQF
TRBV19 ASSIEAGTYEQY
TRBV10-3 AISEPRGADTQY
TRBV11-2 ASRLPGLASYNEQF
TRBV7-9 ASYSRRESNEQF
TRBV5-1 ASSGTGGRAGETQY
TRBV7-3 ASSLGGTQETQY
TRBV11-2 ASSLIRQRITGELF
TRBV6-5 ASSIWTGNNSPLH
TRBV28 ASSLRPGPNQPQH
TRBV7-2 ASSLAGGGSSISADTQY
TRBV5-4 ASSPPLAGVPTGELF